The 12 T cell receptor beta chains below come from one sample, sequenced in a study of T cells in Graves' hyperthyroidism and ophthalmopathy. Template material for amplifying TCR beta CDR3 regions consisted of RNA transcripts. In the first-round RT-PCR of the TCR CDR3, the HTBI primer set was used. One entry per CDR3 protein, called by TCRdb with MiXCR from the multiplex PCR reads. The top ten clones hold approximately 20% of a sample with over 550,000 distinct CDR3 sequences, 16% of them seen once. Sequencing was performed on blood. Receptors were obtained from a woman between 18 and 30 years old with Graves' hyperthyroidism.

This clonotype was seen repeatedly, ten times or more. Here the CDR3 reads CASSLSGRGQDEQYF. The CDR3 bases are TGTGCCAGCAGCTTATCCGGCAGGGGGCAAGATGAGCAGTACTTC. The J gene is TRBJ2-7, the V gene TRBV7-2; 8 positions match TRBD1. Germline values: CDR1 SGHTA, CDR2 FQGNSA. The CDR3 spans 15 residues. V trimming: 2 bases; J trimming: 7 bases; junction bases outside the gene matches: 10.

This clonotype was detected only once. A much larger clone lies a single base off, so this may be a read error. The V call is TRBV12-3 or TRBV12-4, the J call TRBJ2-7; unclear D gene. CDR3 size: 12 residues. The chain's CDR3 is CASTKSSYEQCF. The CDR3 DNA reads as TGTGCCAGCACGAAGAGCTCCTACGAGCAGTGCTTC.

This clonotype was counted a single time. A much bigger clone sits one base away, suggesting this may be a read error. This rearrangement joins TRBV20-1 to TRBJ1-5; a weak D match, TRBD1 (5 bases). The CDR3 contains 15 residues. CDR1 and CDR2 (germline): DFQATT, SNEGSKA (reference sequence). For the CDR3, the DNA is TGCAGTGCTAGACAGGGAGTACTTAGCAATCAGCCCCAGCGTTTT. Its protein is CSARQGVLSNQPQRF.

This clonotype was seen a few times. The V call is TRBV4-3, the J call TRBJ1-3; D is possibly TRBD1 (6 bases). With 1 base removed from V and 6 bases from J, the gap between germline ends came to 22 bases. CDR1 LGHNA and CDR2 YSLEER come from the germline V gene. The CDR3 is 18 residues long. CDR3 in amino acids: CASSQGGARPRGENTIYF. DNA of the CDR3: TGCGCCAGCAGCCAAGGAGGAGCGCGGCCCAGGGGTGAAAACACCATATATTTT.

This clonotype was recorded a few times. The chain employs TRBV12-5 and TRBJ1-1; tentatively, D is TRBD1 (5 bases). CDR1 LGHNT and CDR2 FRNRAP come from the germline V gene. Trimming took 3 bases from V and 1 from J, leaving 18 bases between them. This CDR3 contains 17 residues. Here the CDR3 DNA reads TGTGCTAGTGGTTTTGCCCGGGGGGGGAATTGGAACACTGAAGCTTTCTTT. Its protein product is CASGFARGGNWNTEAFF.

This clonotype was detected many times. This chain uses TRBV12-3 or TRBV12-4 with TRBJ2-5; the D is unclear. There are 11 residues in the CDR3. V lost 3 bases and J lost 10, with 9 bases in between. The CDR3 bases are TGTGCCAGCAGTTTGAGCCACGTCCAGTACTTC. Its translation: CASSLSHVQYF.

This chain uses TRBV7-9 with TRBJ2-4; maybe TRBD2 (6 bases). The germline V gene encodes CDR1 SEHNR and CDR2 FQNEAQ (reference sequence). The CDR3 loop spans 14 amino acids. V lost 5 bases to trimming and J lost 8 bases, with 16 bases between them. DNA for the CDR3: TGTGCCAGCAGCCGCGGGGATTTGGGGGACATTCAGTACTTC. Amino acids: CASSRGDLGDIQYF. The variable domain in full, completed from reference TRBV7-9 and TRBJ2-4, reads DTGVSQNPRHKITKRGQNVTFRCDPISEHNRLYWYRQTLGQGPEFLTYFQNEAQLEKSRLLSDRFSAERPKGSFSTLEIQRTEQGDSAMYLCASSRGDLGDIQYFGAGTRLSVL.

This clonotype was detected ten times or more. The V call is TRBV30, the J call TRBJ2-7; the D gene is possibly TRBD1 (6 bases). Germline-derived CDR1 and CDR2 are GTSNPN and SVGIG (reference sequence). Trimming took 6 bases from V and 3 from J, leaving 15 bases between them. This CDR3 contains 13 residues. The CDR3 spells CACTLTGNYEQYF. The CDR3 bases are TGTGCCTGTACCCTGACAGGTAACTACGAGCAGTACTTC. Variable domain in full (rest from reference TRBV30 and TRBJ2-7): SQTIHQWPATLVQPVGSPLSLECTVEGTSNPNLYWYRQAAGRGLQLLFYSVGIGQISSEVPQNLSASRPQDRQFILSSKKLLLSDSGFYLCACTLTGNYEQYFGPGTRLTVT.

This clonotype was recorded many times. V is TRBV6-1 and J is TRBJ2-1; D uncertain. Germline loops: CDR1 MNHNS, CDR2 SASEGT. Trimming took 3 bases from V and 6 from J, leaving 9 bases between them. The CDR3 contains 13 residues. Written as DNA, the CDR3 is TGTGCCAGCAGTGACCAGAAGACCAATGAGCAGTTCTTC. Translating gives CASSDQKTNEQFF.

The table lists this clonotype with a few counts. This chain connects TRBV29-1 to TRBJ1-6, with TRBD1 matching 9 bases. From germline, CDR1 is SQVTM and CDR2 ANQGSEA. This CDR3 has 14 residues. V was pared by 7 bases and J by 5 bases, with 6 bases of the junction left unmatched. The CDR3 coding sequence is TGCAGCGCGAGGACAGGGGCCCATAATTCACCCCTCCACTTT. Translation gives CSARTGAHNSPLHF.

In its sample, this clonotype was seen many times. CDR3 region: CSAREGGEPGELFF. The DNA of the CDR3 is TGCAGTGCTAGAGAAGGGGGGGAACCCGGGGAGCTGTTTTTT. This chain links TRBV20-1 with TRBJ2-2, with D possibly matching TRBD2 (7 bases). CDR1 is DFQATT and CDR2 is SNEGSKA in the germline V gene (reference sequence). The CDR3 totals 14 residues. The ends were cut back, 0 bases at V and 6 bases at J, with 11 bases in the middle.

This clonotype was counted only a few times. The genes are TRBV4-2 and TRBJ2-7; the D gene could be TRBD1 or TRBD2 (6 bases each). CDR1 is LGHNA and CDR2 is YNFKEQ in the germline V gene. V lost 0 bases and J 3 bases, leaving 15 bases between the germline ends. CDR3 size: 16 residues. DNA of the CDR3: TGTGCCAGCAGCCAAGAGGGTTATGGAGGGGGCTACGAGCAGTACTTC. Residues: CASSQEGYGGGYEQYF.